This record looks at one TCR beta chain sequence and its context. Its specificity is unknown. This entry comes from a study of cytomegalovirus exposure and HLA in healthy donors. Whole-study results and caveats: A list of 150 or so TCR beta chains associated with cytomegalovirus was given.

PCR involved 60 Vbeta and 13 Jbeta primers. TCRdb's table, derived via immunoSEQ multiplex PCR, lists solely in-frame clones and lacks some. Among roughly 80,000 clones listed, roughly 79% were seen once. Looked up from germline, CDR1 is MNHEY and CDR2 is SMNVEV (reference sequence). V shed 5 bases and J shed 0 bases, with 17 bases lying between them. This CDR3 contains 16 residues. The source is a woman under 40 in good health and CMV-seronegative. The chain combines TRBV27 with TRBJ2-7; D is perhaps TRBD2 (5 bases). Sequenced material: PBMCs. DNA of the CDR3: TGTGCCAGCAGTCCCTACCTGAGCGGCAGCTCCTACGAGCAGTACTTC. Translating gives CASSPYLSGSSYEQYF.